This TCR beta chain was recovered during a study of shared clonotypes between healthy human individuals. TCRdb keeps only in-frame clones here, not all; method: immunoSEQ multiplex PCR. Here the sample spans some 2.1 million clones, about 95% being singletons. General study findings and limits: In general, naive subsets displayed greater estimated richness than memory subsets did.

The length of the CDR3 is 15 residues. V gave up 0 bases and J gave up 3 bases, with 12 bases separating them. Germline V lookup: CDR1 MNHEY, CDR2 SVGAGI. CD8 cells regarded as naive lacked CD45RO, were positively chosen for CCR7, and omitted terminally differentiated effector memory CD45RA+ cells. A note on this clone: Its target is unknown.

The gene calls are TRBV6-5 and TRBJ2-7; D call uncertain. Sequenced: naive CD8+ T cells sorted from blood. This clonotype was obtained from a man aged 18 to 29 in good health. CDR3 in DNA: TGTGCCAGCAGTTACTCGCCAGATCCCGGCTACGAGCAGTACTTC. It encodes CASSYSPDPGYEQYF.